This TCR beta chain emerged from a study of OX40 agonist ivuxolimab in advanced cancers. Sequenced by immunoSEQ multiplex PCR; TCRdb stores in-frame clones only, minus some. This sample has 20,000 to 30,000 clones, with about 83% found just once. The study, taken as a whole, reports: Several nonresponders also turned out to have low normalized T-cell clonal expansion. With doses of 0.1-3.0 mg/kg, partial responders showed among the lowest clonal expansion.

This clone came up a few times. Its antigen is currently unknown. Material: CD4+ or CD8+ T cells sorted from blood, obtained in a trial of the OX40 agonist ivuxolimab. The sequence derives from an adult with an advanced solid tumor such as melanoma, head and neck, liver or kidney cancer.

The CDR3, as DNA: TGTGCCAGCAGTGACTCAGGGACAAACACCGGGGAGCTGTTTTTT. Translation: CASSDSGTNTGELFF. This chain links TRBV6-4 with TRBJ2-2; tentatively, D is TRBD1 (6 bases). This CDR3 is built from 15 residues. Germline CDR1 and CDR2: MRHNA and SNTAGT. V lost 0 bases, J lost 2 bases, and 7 bases lay in between.